This is a list of T cell receptor beta chains from one sample in a study of cytomegalovirus exposure and HLA in healthy donors. Some clones are missing from TCRdb's copy, which holds only in-frame ones; the method was immunoSEQ multiplex PCR. The sample holds 75,000 to 100,000 clones, about 70% seen once. Sequenced sample: PBMCs. The receptors stem from a female donor in good health and CMV-seronegative. CDR3s include the opening cysteine and the closing phenylalanine or tryptophan. The D gene is left open where the match is weak. Not all rows give a size; the values are once, few, many and, for expanded clones, a class.

J gene,D gene,V gene,clone size,CDR3 DNA,CDR3 protein
TRBJ1-3,TRBD1,TRBV30,NA,TGTGCCTGGAGAAAGGGACAGGGTCCCGACACCATATATTTT,CAWRKGQGPDTIYF
TRBJ2-7,NA,TRBV4-1,NA,TGCGCCAGCAGCCAAGTAGCGGACGAACGCTACGAGCAGTACTTC,CASSQVADERYEQYF
TRBJ2-7,NA,TRBV7-9,NA,TGTGCCAGCAGCAAAAAGGATCGGGGGAATTACGAGCAGTACTTC,CASSKKDRGNYEQYF
TRBJ1-1,NA,TRBV19,NA,TGTGCCAGTAGTCCAGGGGTATTCACTGAAGCTTTCTTT,CASSPGVFTEAFF
TRBJ1-4,NA,TRBV7-9,NA,TGTGCCAGCAGCCCCTTCGCACCAGAGCGAGGTGTTGGTCGGGGACTGTTTTTT,CASSPFAPERGVGRGLFF
TRBJ1-2,TRBD1,TRBV30,once,TGTGCCTGGAGTCCTACCGGGACAGGGGGAAATGGCTACACCTTC,CAWSPTGTGGNGYTF
TRBJ1-6,NA,TRBV5-1,NA,TGCGCCAGCAGCGGTGGACGGCGGGGGAATTCACCCCTCCTCTTT,CASSGGRRGNSPLLF
TRBJ2-1,NA,TRBV12-2,NA,TGTGCAAGTCGCCGAGGACTAGCGGGGTACAATGAGCAGTTCTTC,CASRRGLAGYNEQFF
TRBJ2-2,TRBD2,TRBV10-1,NA,TGCGCCAGCAGCCAGCGGGGTAGAGGTCGTGCCGGGGAGCTGTTTTTT,CASSQRGRGRAGELFF
TRBJ2-1,NA,TRBV29-1,once,TGCGCGTACAGGGCCAATGAGCAGTTCTTC,CAYRANEQFF
TRBJ1-2,NA,TRBV28,NA,TGTGCCAGCAGCTCCCTGGGCACCGAGGGCGGCTACACCTTC,CASSSLGTEGGYTF
TRBJ1-4,NA,TRBV25-1,NA,TGTGCCAGCAGTGACCCTGGACAGCCTAATGAAAAACTGTTTTTT,CASSDPGQPNEKLFF
TRBJ1-2,TRBD1,TRBV11-3,once,TGTGCCAGCAGCCCAAACAGGGGTAACTATGGCTACACCTTC,CASSPNRGNYGYTF
TRBJ2-7,TRBD2,TRBV29-1,NA,TGCAGCGTTGAAGTAGTCGGCGGGAGAGGGCAGTACTTC,CSVEVVGGRGQYF
TRBJ2-3,NA,TRBV27,NA,TGTGCCAGCAGTATAGGGACTTCTACGCAGTATTTT,CASSIGTSTQYF
TRBJ2-3,NA,TRBV29-1,NA,TGCAGCGTTGAACCAACTTATGACGGCCCGCGGGATACGCAGTATTTT,CSVEPTYDGPRDTQYF
TRBJ2-2,TRBD2,TRBV11-2,NA,TGTGCCAGCAGCCCCCACCCGGGGACTAGCAGCACCGGGGAGCTGTTTTTT,CASSPHPGTSSTGELFF
TRBJ2-7,TRBD2,TRBV4-1,NA,TGCGCCAGCAGCCATCCCAGCGGGGGAGCCTACGAGCAGTACTTC,CASSHPSGGAYEQYF
TRBJ1-5,NA,TRBV7-9,NA,TGTGCCAGCAGCTCGTCTGAGGCAGGGATGGGGCAGCCCCAGCATTTT,CASSSSEAGMGQPQHF
TRBJ1-2,TRBD1,TRBV28,NA,TGTGCCGGCAGTTTAACAGGGGCCTATGGCTACACCTTC,CAGSLTGAYGYTF
TRBJ1-6,NA,TRBV7-8,NA,TGTGCCAGCAGCCCGTACAGGGCCTATAATTCACCCCTCCACTTT,CASSPYRAYNSPLHF
TRBJ1-3,NA,TRBV28,NA,TGTGCCAGCAGTCTCCCTAGGTACGGAAGAAACACCATATATTTT,CASSLPRYGRNTIYF
TRBJ2-7,TRBD2,TRBV28,NA,TGTGCCAGCAGTTGGGCTAGCGGGGCGTACGAGCAGTACTTC,CASSWASGAYEQYF
TRBJ2-3,TRBD2,TRBV10-3,NA,TGTGCCGCAGGGACTAGCGGGGGGACCACAGATACGCAGTATTTT,CAAGTSGGTTDTQYF
TRBJ1-2,NA,TRBV10-3,NA,TGTGCCATCAGTCACACAGGGATCCATGGCTACACCTTC,CAISHTGIHGYTF
TRBJ2-5,TRBD2,TRBV9,once,TGTGCCAGCAGCCCCTGGGGAGCGGGGGGCGTTAGAGAGACCCAGTACTTC,CASSPWGAGGVRETQYF
TRBJ2-7,TRBD2,TRBV27,NA,TGTGCCAGCAGTTTTGGAACTAGCGGGACCTACGAGCAGTACTTC,CASSFGTSGTYEQYF
TRBJ2-4,NA,TRBV5-4,NA,TGTGCCAGCAGCTACGGACAGGGAGGGACCAAAAACATTCAGTACTTC,CASSYGQGGTKNIQYF
TRBJ2-1,NA,TRBV28,NA,TGTGCCAGCAGTTTATCCCGGCGCGGGGAGGTCTCCTACAATGAGCAGTTCTTC,CASSLSRRGEVSYNEQFF
TRBJ1-1,TRBD1,TRBV7-9,NA,TGTGCCAGCAGCCGCCGCGGACAGGCGATGAACACTGAAGCTTTCTTT,CASSRRGQAMNTEAFF
TRBJ1-6,NA,TRBV4-3,once,TGCGCCAGCAGCCAAGATCAACAGGCCCATTCACCCCTCCACTTT,CASSQDQQAHSPLHF
TRBJ2-3,TRBD1,TRBV15,NA,TGTGCCACCAGCAGAGATGGTGGGACAGGGACAGATACGCAGTATTTT,CATSRDGGTGTDTQYF
TRBJ2-7,NA,TRBV7-2,NA,TGTGCCAGCACCGACCCGCCCGGGACATCTTATAGCTACGAGCAGTACTTC,CASTDPPGTSYSYEQYF
TRBJ1-2,NA,TRBV28,once,TGTGCCAGCAGTTCCGCATCGACAGTTAACTATGGCTACACCTTC,CASSSASTVNYGYTF
TRBJ2-5,TRBD1,TRBV7-2,NA,TGTGCCAGCAGCCCCGGGACAGGAGAGACCCAGTACTTC,CASSPGTGETQYF
TRBJ1-3,TRBD1,TRBV18,NA,TGTGCCAGCTCACCACAGGCGCCGAGGGGGCTCTTCTCTGGAAACACCATATATTTT,CASSPQAPRGLFSGNTIYF
TRBJ2-7,TRBD2,TRBV9,few,TGTGCCAGCAGCCCGGCCGGGACTAGCGGGATTTACGAGCAGTACTTC,CASSPAGTSGIYEQYF
TRBJ2-3,TRBD1,TRBV4-1,few,TGCGCCAGCAGCCAAGGGACAGGGCAAGATACGCAGTATTTT,CASSQGTGQDTQYF
TRBJ2-7,NA,TRBV12-5,once,TGTGCTAGTGCCCCCGACTTTCGCGAGCAGTACTTC,CASAPDFREQYF
TRBJ2-2,TRBD1,TRBV28,NA,TGTGCCAGCAGCCCAGGGGACAGGGGGCTCTATGGGGAGCTGTTTTTT,CASSPGDRGLYGELFF
TRBJ1-2,TRBD1,TRBV7-2,NA,TGTGCCAGCAGCACCGGGACAGGGGGCGGATATGGCTACACCTTC,CASSTGTGGGYGYTF
TRBJ2-1,NA,TRBV29-1,few,TGCAGCGTTGAGGCAGGGTGGGATGAGCAGTTCTTC,CSVEAGWDEQFF
TRBJ1-1,NA,TRBV6-1,NA,TGTGCCAGCAGTGCCCAAGTGGCCACTGAAGCTTTCTTT,CASSAQVATEAFF